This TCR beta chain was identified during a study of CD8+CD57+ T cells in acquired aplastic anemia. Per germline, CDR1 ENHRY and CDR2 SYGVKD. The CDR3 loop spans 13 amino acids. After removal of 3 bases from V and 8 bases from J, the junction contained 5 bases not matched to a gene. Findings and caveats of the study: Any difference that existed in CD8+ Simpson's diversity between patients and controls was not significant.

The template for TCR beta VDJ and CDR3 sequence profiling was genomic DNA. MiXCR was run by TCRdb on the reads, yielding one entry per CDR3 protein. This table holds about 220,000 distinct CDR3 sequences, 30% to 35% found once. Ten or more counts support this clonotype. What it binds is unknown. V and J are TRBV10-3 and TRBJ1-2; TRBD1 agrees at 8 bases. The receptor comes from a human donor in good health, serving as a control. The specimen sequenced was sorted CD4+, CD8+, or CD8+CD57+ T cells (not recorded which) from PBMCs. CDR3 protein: CAISDRQGRGYTF. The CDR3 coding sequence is TGTGCCATCAGTGATAGACAGGGGAGAGGCTACACCTTC.